The clone carrying this T cell receptor (beta chain) was counted between two and nine times. No antigen is known for it. Using RNA transcripts as the source, TCR beta CDR3 regions were amplified. HTBI primers drove first-round RT-PCR of the TCR CDR3. MiXCR was run by TCRdb on the multiplex PCR reads, yielding one entry per CDR3 protein. The sample consists of about 590,000 distinct CDR3 sequences, 13% to 15% of them appearing once. This sample was taken from a study of T cells in Graves' hyperthyroidism and ophthalmopathy. Study information: Peripheral blood was collected at initial diagnosis, before any treatment. Study outcomes and limitations: Clonotypes that were expanded in thyroid above 0.001 mostly appeared in blood too. Stable hyperthyroidism and ophthalmopathy were separated using 13 V-J signatures.

This CDR3 region has 11 residues. Trimming removed 4 bases from V and 10 bases from J, with 10 bases in between. Per germline, CDR1 LGHNT and CDR2 FRNRAP. This chain joins TRBV12-5 and TRBJ1-1; D remains unclear. The source material was blood. The source is a woman under 30 with Graves' ophthalmopathy. CDR3 amino acids: CASGWPLGAFF. As DNA, the CDR3 is TGTGCTAGTGGTTGGCCCTTGGGAGCTTTCTTT.